This TCR beta chain stems from a study of blood T cells in healthy people across ages. General observations from the study: When set beside aged donors, long-lived donors presented more naive CD4+ cells and higher diversity. Older age went with lower TCR beta diversity per million T cells, in a roughly linear way.

A word on this clonotype: Its matching antigen is unknown.

Primed by a sample-barcoded 5' primer and a J-beta primer mix, a second PCR proceeded for about 6 to 11 cycles. Each cDNA molecule was tagged by a template-switch adaptor with 12 random nucleotides. TCRdb reanalysed the 5' RACE reads using MiXCR and keeps one entry per CDR3 protein. The sample has about 650,000 distinct CDR3 sequences; 52% are singletons. This CDR3 has 15 residues. CDR1 and CDR2 (germline): MDHEN, SYDVKM. V dropped 2 bases and J dropped 11 bases, with 16 bases sitting between them. Each sample gave at least 6 million isolated PBMCs. This receptor was obtained from an elderly woman in good health. The rearrangement joins TRBV28 to TRBJ1-6; D ambiguous. Material: blood. The CDR3 bases are TGTGCCAGCAGTTTACAGACCCCCAGTTCGGCACCCCTCCACTTT. This codes for CASSLQTPSSAPLHF. Supplemented by reference TRBV28 and TRBJ1-6, the full variable domain reads DVKVTQSSRYLVKRTGEKVFLECVQDMDHENMFWYRQDPGLGLRLIYFSYDVKMKEKGDIPEGYSVSREKKERFSLILESASTNQTSMYLCASSLQTPSSAPLHFGNGTRLTVT.